This TCR beta chain was identified during a study of cytomegalovirus exposure and HLA in healthy donors. At the level of the study: The same platform used for the roughly 610 first-cohort repertoires was also used for the roughly 130 validation repertoires, as a later analysis reported. Study-level findings and limits: Many donors carried some public TCRs, although rarity characterized most TCR sequences. There were about 160 TCR beta chains listed as cytomegalovirus-associated. The TCR clusters that emerged in the first cohort tended, a later analysis found, to co-occur in the roughly 110 validation repertoires.

CDR3 length: 14 residues. Between the trimmed V and J ends, which lost 1 base and 2 bases, there was a span of 8 bases. In germline, CDR1 is SGHTA, CDR2 FQGNSA. Here immunoSEQ multiplex PCR was the method, and the copy in TCRdb shows in-frame clones only, minus some. The table shows 95,000 to 150,000 clones, with about 96% occurring only once. As regards this clone: Its antigen is as yet unknown.

Sequencing input: PBMCs. The TCR was taken from a man younger than 35 in good health and CMV-seronegative. V usage is TRBV7-2 and J usage is TRBJ2-5; no reliable D call. CDR3 protein: CASSLVSRQETQYF. CDR3 coding DNA: TGTGCCAGCAGCTTAGTTTCCAGACAAGAGACCCAGTACTTC.